These T cell receptor beta chains were read from a single sample in a study of T-cell reconstitution after alpha-beta-depleted transplantation in children. MiXCR was run by TCRdb on the PCR reads, yielding one entry per CDR3 protein. Among roughly 420,000 distinct CDR3 sequences listed, roughly 15% were seen once. The source was PBMCs, mostly from graft donor cells, collected 360 days after TCRalphabeta/CD19-depleted stem cell transplant. The receptor source for this set is a boy younger than two who had a stem cell transplant for Wiskott-Aldrich syndrome, so the T cells may come from the graft donor. Both conserved end residues are trimmed from each CDR3. Each record gives: clone size, CDR3 length, V gene, J gene, CDR3 protein. For some rows the clone size is stated as once, few or many, or as a class when expanded; others skip it.

clone_size: NA; cdr3_length: 12; v_call: TRBV7-8; j_call: TRBJ1-1; cdr3_aa: ASTQDRMNTEAF
clone_size: NA; cdr3_length: 13; v_call: TRBV12-3/TRBV12-4; j_call: TRBJ2-3; cdr3_aa: ASSWGDYPRHTQY
clone_size: few; cdr3_length: 13; v_call: TRBV7-8; j_call: TRBJ2-7; cdr3_aa: ASSYPDRGTYEQY
clone_size: NA; cdr3_length: 14; v_call: TRBV5-1; j_call: TRBJ2-7; cdr3_aa: ASSSSFRLDSYEQY
clone_size: few; cdr3_length: 18; v_call: TRBV24-1; j_call: TRBJ2-5; cdr3_aa: ATSDHRDRVRSMRQETQY
clone_size: NA; cdr3_length: 13; v_call: TRBV19; j_call: TRBJ2-1; cdr3_aa: ASSTPGLALDEQF
clone_size: NA; cdr3_length: 10; v_call: TRBV7-8; j_call: TRBJ2-7; cdr3_aa: ASSPNGAEQY
clone_size: NA; cdr3_length: 12; v_call: TRBV20-1; j_call: TRBJ2-7; cdr3_aa: SASRQGRPYEQY
clone_size: few; cdr3_length: 12; v_call: TRBV20-1; j_call: TRBJ2-1; cdr3_aa: SAGVVGSYNEQF
clone_size: NA; cdr3_length: 14; v_call: TRBV18; j_call: TRBJ2-5; cdr3_aa: ASSPRDRGAGISQY
clone_size: few; cdr3_length: 12; v_call: TRBV12-3/TRBV12-4; j_call: TRBJ2-7; cdr3_aa: ASSFMLLVDEQY
clone_size: few; cdr3_length: 13; v_call: TRBV20-1; j_call: TRBJ2-7; cdr3_aa: SARRPGTEGDEQY
clone_size: NA; cdr3_length: 11; v_call: TRBV5-1; j_call: TRBJ2-7; cdr3_aa: ASSLYLLGEQY
clone_size: NA; cdr3_length: 11; v_call: TRBV7-6; j_call: TRBJ2-5; cdr3_aa: ASSLNVVETQY
clone_size: many; cdr3_length: 12; v_call: TRBV5-1; j_call: TRBJ2-7; cdr3_aa: ASSLGVQLYEQY
clone_size: NA; cdr3_length: 12; v_call: TRBV6-5; j_call: TRBJ1-2; cdr3_aa: ASSYRGGDYGYT